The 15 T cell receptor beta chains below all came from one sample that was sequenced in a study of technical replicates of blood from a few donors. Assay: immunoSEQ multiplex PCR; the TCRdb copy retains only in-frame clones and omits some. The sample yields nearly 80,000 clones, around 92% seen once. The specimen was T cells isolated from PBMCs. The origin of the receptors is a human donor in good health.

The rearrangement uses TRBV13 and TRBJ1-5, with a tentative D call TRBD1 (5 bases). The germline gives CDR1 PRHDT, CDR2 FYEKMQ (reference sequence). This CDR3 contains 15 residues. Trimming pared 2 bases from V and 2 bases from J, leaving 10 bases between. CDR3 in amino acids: CASSLSRDGNQPQHF. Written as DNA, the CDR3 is TGTGCCAGCAGCTTATCCAGGGATGGCAATCAGCCCCAGCATTTT. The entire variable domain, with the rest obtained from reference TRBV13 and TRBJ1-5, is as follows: AAGVIQSPRHLIKEKRETATLKCYPIPRHDTVYWYQQGPGQDPQFLISFYEKMQSDKGSIPDRFSAQQFSDYHSELNMSSLELGDSALYFCASSLSRDGNQPQHFGDGTRLSIL.

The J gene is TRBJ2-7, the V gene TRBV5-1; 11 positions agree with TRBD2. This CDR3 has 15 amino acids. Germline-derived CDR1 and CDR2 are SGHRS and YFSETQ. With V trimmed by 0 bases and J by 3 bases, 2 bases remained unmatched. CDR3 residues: CASSLVTSGSYEQYF. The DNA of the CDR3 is TGCGCCAGCAGCTTGGTCACTAGCGGGAGCTACGAGCAGTACTTC.

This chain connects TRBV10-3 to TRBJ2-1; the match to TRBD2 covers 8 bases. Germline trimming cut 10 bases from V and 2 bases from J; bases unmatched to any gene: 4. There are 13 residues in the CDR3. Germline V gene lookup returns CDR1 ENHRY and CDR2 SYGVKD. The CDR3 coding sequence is TGTGCCAGCGTAGCGGGGACCTACAATGAGCAGTTCTTC. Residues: CASVAGTYNEQFF.

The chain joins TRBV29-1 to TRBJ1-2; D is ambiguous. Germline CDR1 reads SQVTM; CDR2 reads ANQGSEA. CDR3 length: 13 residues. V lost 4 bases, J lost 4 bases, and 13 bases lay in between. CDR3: CSVGTGPSYGYTF. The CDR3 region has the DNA TGCAGCGTTGGAACGGGTCCTAGCTATGGCTACACCTTC.

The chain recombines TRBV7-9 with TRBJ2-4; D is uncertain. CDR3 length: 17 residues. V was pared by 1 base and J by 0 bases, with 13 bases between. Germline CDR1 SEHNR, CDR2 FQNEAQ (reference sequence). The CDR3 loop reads CASSLDLGVLAKNIQYF. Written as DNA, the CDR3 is TGTGCCAGCAGCTTAGATCTCGGTGTTCTAGCCAAAAACATTCAGTACTTC.

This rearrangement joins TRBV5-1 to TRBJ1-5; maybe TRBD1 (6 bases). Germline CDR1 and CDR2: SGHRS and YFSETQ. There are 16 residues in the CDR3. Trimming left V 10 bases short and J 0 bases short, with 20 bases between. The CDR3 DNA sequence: TGCGCCGAAGGGGGTGGAGACACCCCTAGCAATCAGCCCCAGCATTTT. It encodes CAEGGGDTPSNQPQHF.

The DNA for the CDR3 is TGTGCCAGCAGTCCTTGGACTAGTTCGGATGAGCAGTTCTTC. Its translation: CASSPWTSSDEQFF. This chain joins TRBV6-5 and TRBJ2-1, with 7 bases lining up with TRBD2. The V segment lost 5 bases and the J segment 8 bases; nucleotides outside the gene matches: 9. Germline CDR1 is MNHEY and CDR2 is SVGAGI. The length of the CDR3 is 14 residues.

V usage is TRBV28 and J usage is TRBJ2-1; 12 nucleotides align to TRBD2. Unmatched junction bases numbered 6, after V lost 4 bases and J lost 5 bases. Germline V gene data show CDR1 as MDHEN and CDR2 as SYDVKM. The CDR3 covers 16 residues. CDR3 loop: CASSSDLAGGDNEQFF. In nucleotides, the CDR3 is TGTGCCAGCAGTTCCGATCTAGCGGGAGGGGACAATGAGCAGTTCTTC. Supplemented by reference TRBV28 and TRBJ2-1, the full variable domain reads DVKVTQSSRYLVKRTGEKVFLECVQDMDHENMFWYRQDPGLGLRLIYFSYDVKMKEKGDIPEGYSVSREKKERFSLILESASTNQTSMYLCASSSDLAGGDNEQFFGPGTRLTVL.

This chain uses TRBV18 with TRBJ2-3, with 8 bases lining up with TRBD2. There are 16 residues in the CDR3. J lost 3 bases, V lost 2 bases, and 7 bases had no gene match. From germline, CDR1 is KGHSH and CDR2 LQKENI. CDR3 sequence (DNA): TGTGCCAGCTCACCATACTTAGCGGGAATGACAGATACGCAGTATTTT. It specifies CASSPYLAGMTDTQYF.

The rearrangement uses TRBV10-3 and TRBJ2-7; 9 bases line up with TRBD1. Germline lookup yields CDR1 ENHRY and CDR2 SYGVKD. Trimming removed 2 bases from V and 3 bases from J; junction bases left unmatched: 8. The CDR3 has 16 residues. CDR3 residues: CAISEIPGTGIYEQYF. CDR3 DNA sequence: TGTGCCATCAGTGAGATCCCCGGGACAGGGATCTACGAGCAGTACTTC.

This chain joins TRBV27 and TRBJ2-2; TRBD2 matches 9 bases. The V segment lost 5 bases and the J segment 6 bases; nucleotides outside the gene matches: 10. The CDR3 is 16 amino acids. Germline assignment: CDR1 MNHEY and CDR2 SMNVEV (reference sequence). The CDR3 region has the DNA TGTGCCAGCAGTCTTCAACTAGCGGGCGCCGCCGGGGAGCTGTTTTTT. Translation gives CASSLQLAGAAGELFF.

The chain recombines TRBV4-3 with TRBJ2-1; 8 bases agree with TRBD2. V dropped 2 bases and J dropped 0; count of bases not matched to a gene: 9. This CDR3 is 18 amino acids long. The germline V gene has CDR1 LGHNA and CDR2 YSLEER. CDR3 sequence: CASSQLSGAGGSYNEQFF. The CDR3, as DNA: TGCGCCAGCAGCCAACTCTCTGGGGCGGGAGGCTCCTACAATGAGCAGTTCTTC.

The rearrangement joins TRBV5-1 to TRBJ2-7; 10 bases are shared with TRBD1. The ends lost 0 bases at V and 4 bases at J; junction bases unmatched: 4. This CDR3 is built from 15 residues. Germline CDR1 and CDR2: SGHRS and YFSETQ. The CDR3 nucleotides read TGCGCCAGCAGCTTGGAGACAGGGGGCATATACGAGCAGTACTTC. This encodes CASSLETGGIYEQYF.

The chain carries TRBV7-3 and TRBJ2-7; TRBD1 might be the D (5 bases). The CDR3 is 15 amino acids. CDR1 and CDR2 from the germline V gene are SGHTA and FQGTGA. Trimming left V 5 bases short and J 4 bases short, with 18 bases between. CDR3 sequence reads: CASSIDSQRGYEQYF. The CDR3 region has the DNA TGTGCCAGCAGCATAGACAGTCAAAGGGGATACGAGCAGTACTTC.

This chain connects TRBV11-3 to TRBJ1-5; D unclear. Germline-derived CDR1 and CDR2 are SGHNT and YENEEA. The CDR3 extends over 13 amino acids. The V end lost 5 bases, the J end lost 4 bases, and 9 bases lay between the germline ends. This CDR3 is CASSKSWNQPQHF. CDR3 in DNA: TGTGCCAGCAGCAAGAGCTGGAATCAGCCCCAGCATTTT.